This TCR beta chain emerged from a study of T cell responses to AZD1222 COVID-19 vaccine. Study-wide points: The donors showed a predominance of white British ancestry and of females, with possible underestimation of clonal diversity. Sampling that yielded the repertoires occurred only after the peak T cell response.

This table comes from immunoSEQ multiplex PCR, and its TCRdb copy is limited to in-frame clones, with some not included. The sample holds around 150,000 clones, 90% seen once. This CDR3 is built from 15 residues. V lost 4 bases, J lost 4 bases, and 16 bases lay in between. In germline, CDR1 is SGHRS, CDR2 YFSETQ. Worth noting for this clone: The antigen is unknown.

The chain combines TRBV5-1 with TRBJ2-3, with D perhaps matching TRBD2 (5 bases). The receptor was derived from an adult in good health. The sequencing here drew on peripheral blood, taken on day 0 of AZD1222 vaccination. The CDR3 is CASSAGDGGSDTQYF. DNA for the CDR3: TGCGCCAGCAGCGCGGGTGATGGTGGTTCAGATACGCAGTATTTT.